What follows are 30 T cell receptor beta chains derived from one specimen sequenced in a study of T cells in Graves' hyperthyroidism and ophthalmopathy. Amplified regions were TCR beta CDR3 sequences from RNA transcripts. HTBI primers drove first-round RT-PCR of the TCR CDR3. Via MiXCR, TCRdb re-called the multiplex PCR reads, giving one row per CDR3 protein. Of 490,000 or so distinct CDR3 sequences listed, less than 25% are singletons. Sequencing used blood. These receptors came from a woman in her sixties or seventies with Graves' ophthalmopathy.

In this sample, this clonotype turned up many times. The chain recombines TRBV27 with TRBJ2-7, with D possibly being TRBD1 (6 bases). Trimming removed 5 bases at V and 1 base at J, with 12 bases between. Germline-derived CDR1 and CDR2 are MNHEY and SMNVEV (reference sequence). This CDR3 is 14 amino acids long. Here the CDR3 reads CASSRATGSYEQYF. CDR3 in DNA: TGTGCCAGCAGTCGTGCGACAGGATCCTACGAGCAGTACTTC.

As to this clonotype: With a much larger clone just one base away, this may be a read error. The rearrangement joins TRBV12-3 or TRBV12-4 to TRBJ2-1, with D possibly being TRBD1 (6 bases). This CDR3 is 15 amino acids long. The CDR3 sequence: CTSSPTGQRYNEQFF. CDR3 sequence (DNA): TGTACCAGCAGCCCAACTGGACAGAGATACAATGAGCAGTTCTTC.

This clonotype has just a few counts. The chain links TRBV3-1 to TRBJ1-1; a possible D gene is TRBD1 (5 bases). The germline V gene has CDR1 LGHDT and CDR2 YNNKEL (reference sequence). The length of the CDR3 is 13 residues. V was clipped by 4 bases and J by 10 bases, with 16 bases between them. The CDR3 sequence is CASSPQGRERAFF. CDR3 DNA: TGTGCCAGCAGCCCCCAGGGCAGGGAGAGAGCTTTCTTT.

Many counts were recorded for this clonotype. This rearrangement joins TRBV2 to TRBJ2-2; the D is unclear. V lost 8 bases and J lost 0, with 13 bases in between. The V gene's germline CDR1 is SNHLY and CDR2 FYNNEI. CDR3 length: 15 amino acids. CDR3 in DNA: TGTGCCAGCTTACAAGGCAACGCGAACACCGGGGAGCTGTTTTTT. Its protein product is CASLQGNANTGELFF.

This clonotype was observed a few times. The J gene is TRBJ1-2, the V gene TRBV18; D is uncertain. Trimming shortened V by 1 base and J by 4 bases, and 7 bases separated the two germline ends. Germline CDR1 reads KGHSH; CDR2 reads LQKENI. The CDR3 covers 13 residues. The CDR3 DNA follows: TGTGCCAGCTCACCACAGGAAGGCTATGGCTACACCTTC. This translates into CASSPQEGYGYTF.

The table lists this clonotype with many counts. The J gene is TRBJ1-2, the V gene TRBV12-3 or TRBV12-4; tentative D call: TRBD1 (6 bases). CDR3 size: 14 residues. V was cut by 4 bases and J by 7 bases, with 16 bases left in between. The CDR3 spells CASSSMGGGGGYTF. For the CDR3, the DNA is TGTGCCAGCAGTTCCATGGGAGGGGGTGGTGGCTACACCTTC.

This chain uses TRBV6-1 with TRBJ2-7, with TRBD1 matching 7 bases. Germline loops: CDR1 MNHNS, CDR2 SASEGT. This CDR3 is built from 16 residues. Trimming removed 1 base from V and 0 bases from J; junction bases left unmatched: 6. As DNA, the CDR3 is TGTGCCAGCAGTGAAGAAGGGGGACAGTACTCCTACGAGCAGTACTTC. Its translation: CASSEEGGQYSYEQYF.

The CDR3 reads CASSRDRGLGGYTF. The CDR3 coding sequence is TGCGCCAGCAGCCGAGACAGGGGATTAGGTGGCTACACCTTC. The V and J genes are TRBV4-1 and TRBJ1-2; TRBD1 matches at 8 bases. V was clipped by 4 bases and J by 7 bases; unmatched bases: 8. Germline loops: CDR1 MGHRA, CDR2 YSYEKL. The CDR3 loop spans 14 amino acids.

The table lists this clonotype with a few counts. The chain carries TRBV7-8 and TRBJ2-1; D gene ambiguous. The V and J ends lost 1 base and 0 bases respectively, with 13 bases between them. The CDR3 is 17 residues long. The germline gives CDR1 SGHVS, CDR2 FQNEAQ. CDR3 DNA sequence: TGTGCCAGCAGCTTAGAGACTCTAAAAAGCTCCTACAATGAGCAGTTCTTC. Its protein product is CASSLETLKSSYNEQFF. Supplemented by reference TRBV7-8 and TRBJ2-1, the full variable domain reads GAGVSQSPRYKVAKRGQDVALRCDPISGHVSLFWYQQALGQGPEFLTYFQNEAQLDKSGLPSDRFFAERPEGSVSTLKIQRTQQEDSAVYLCASSLETLKSSYNEQFFGPGTRLTVL.

J is TRBJ2-7 and V is TRBV29-1, with D tentatively TRBD1 (6 bases). The CDR3 is 12 amino acids. The V gene's germline CDR1 is SQVTM and CDR2 ANQGSEA. Trimming left V 8 bases short and J 2 bases short, with 13 bases between. CDR3 in DNA: TGCAGCATTAGGGCAGGGGCCTACGAGCAGTACTTC. It specifies CSIRAGAYEQYF.

This clonotype appeared a few times. The chain recombines TRBV7-2 with TRBJ2-5, with D uncertain. This CDR3 region has 16 residues. The V end lost 4 bases, the J end lost 5 bases, and 20 bases lay between the germline ends. Per the germline V gene, CDR1 is SGHTA and CDR2 is FQGNSA. The CDR3 spells CASSSPLSGFGETQYF. The DNA for the CDR3 is TGTGCCAGCAGCTCACCGCTGTCGGGTTTCGGTGAGACCCAGTACTTC.

This clonotype was detected many times. The V call is TRBV27, the J call TRBJ2-2; D is perhaps TRBD2 (6 bases). The CDR3 runs 14 residues. Between the trimmed V and J ends, which lost 4 bases and 3 bases, there was a span of 9 bases. The V gene's germline CDR1 is MNHEY and CDR2 SMNVEV (reference sequence). DNA of the CDR3: TGTGCCAGCAGTTGGCAGCGGGACACCGGGGAGCTGTTTTTT. It encodes CASSWQRDTGELFF.

The chain recombines TRBV19 with TRBJ2-3; tentatively, D is TRBD1 or TRBD2 (5 bases each). This CDR3 spans 15 amino acids. Germline lookup yields CDR1 LNHDA and CDR2 SQIVND (reference sequence). Trimming pared 1 base from V and 2 bases from J, leaving 10 bases between. CDR3 residues: CASSIGDGYTDTQYF. The CDR3 nucleotides are TGTGCCAGTAGTATAGGGGACGGATACACAGATACGCAGTATTTT.

The chain has TRBV7-9 and TRBJ1-4, with a possible D match to TRBD1 (5 bases). The CDR3 extends over 16 amino acids. Germline CDR1 SEHNR, CDR2 FQNEAQ (reference sequence). The V and J ends lost 3 bases and 4 bases respectively, with 15 bases between them. The CDR3 region has the DNA TGTGCCAGCAGCTTTACTCCGGGACGGCTTAATGAAAAACTGTTTTTT. Protein product: CASSFTPGRLNEKLFF. Full variable domain (missing parts from reference TRBV7-9 and TRBJ1-4): DTGVSQNPRHKITKRGQNVTFRCDPISEHNRLYWYRQTLGQGPEFLTYFQNEAQLEKSRLLSDRFSAERPKGSFSTLEIQRTEQGDSAMYLCASSFTPGRLNEKLFFGSGTQLSVL.

This clonotype was detected only a few times. The chain combines TRBV7-3 with TRBJ1-1, with 7 bases lining up with TRBD1. This CDR3 is built from 16 residues. Per germline, CDR1 SGHTA and CDR2 FQGTGA. V was pared by 5 bases and J by 0 bases, with 9 bases of the junction left unmatched. The CDR3 reads CASSPWTGTMNTEAFF. The DNA of the CDR3 is TGTGCCAGCAGCCCGTGGACAGGCACCATGAACACTGAAGCTTTCTTT.

This clonotype was seen at least ten times. This chain connects TRBV27 to TRBJ1-1; the D is unclear. Trimming cost V 6 bases and J 1 base, with 15 bases left between them. Germline V CDR1 and CDR2: MNHEY, SMNVEV (reference sequence). The CDR3 runs 15 residues. The DNA for the CDR3 is TGTGCCAGCAGCTCATGGGGAAGGGAGAACACTGAAGCTTTCTTT. This translates into CASSSWGRENTEAFF.

This clonotype was detected only a few times. The chain links TRBV7-6 to TRBJ2-5, with D possibly being TRBD2 (6 bases). V lost 6 bases, J lost 2 bases, and 16 bases lay in between. CDR1 is SGHVS and CDR2 is FNYEAQ in the germline V gene. The CDR3 is 15 residues long. DNA for the CDR3: TGTGCCAGCAGTACCTTTACTAGCTTGCAAGAGACCCAGTACTTC. This encodes CASSTFTSLQETQYF.

The chain couples TRBV19 to TRBJ2-3; the match to TRBD2 covers 8 bases. The ends lost 5 bases at V and 6 bases at J; junction bases unmatched: 10. Germline lookup yields CDR1 LNHDA and CDR2 SQIVND (reference sequence). The CDR3 loop spans 15 amino acids. The CDR3 reads CASSDQAGASDTQYF. The CDR3 DNA sequence: TGTGCCAGTAGTGATCAAGCGGGAGCGAGTGATACGCAGTATTTT.

The chain recombines TRBV5-5 with TRBJ1-1, with D maybe TRBD1 (5 bases). This CDR3 comprises 15 residues. Germline V gene data show CDR1 as SGHKS and CDR2 as YYEKEE (reference sequence). V was shortened by 0 bases and J by 1 base, with 10 bases between the two germline ends. The CDR3: CASSLGNRPNTEAFF. Here the CDR3 DNA reads TGTGCCAGCAGCTTGGGGAACAGGCCGAACACTGAAGCTTTCTTT. Filled out from reference TRBV5-5 and TRBJ1-1, the complete variable domain reads DAGVTQSPTHLIKTRGQQVTLRCSPISGHKSVSWYQQVLGQGPQFIFQYYEKEERGRGNFPDRFSARQFPNYSSELNVNALLLGDSALYLCASSLGNRPNTEAFFGQGTRLTVV.

The chain links TRBV7-3 to TRBJ2-1; D gene unclear. This CDR3 spans 15 amino acids. Germline values: CDR1 SGHTA, CDR2 FQGTGA. Trimming took 0 bases from V and 4 from J, leaving 10 bases between them. CDR3 coding DNA: TGTGCCAGCAGCTTAACGTTTGCGTCTTACAATGAGCAGTTCTTC. It codes for CASSLTFASYNEQFF.

The V and J genes are TRBV10-3 and TRBJ2-4; TRBD1 aligns across 10 bases. There are 15 residues in the CDR3. CDR1 and CDR2 (germline): ENHRY, SYGVKD. J was trimmed by 0 bases and V by 8 bases; bases with no gene match: 4. The CDR3 is CAIGQGEGAKNIQYF. The CDR3 bases are TGTGCCATCGGACAGGGGGAGGGAGCCAAAAACATTCAGTACTTC.

This clonotype was recorded a few times. The V gene is TRBV24-1, the J gene TRBJ2-7; D gene uncertain. Germline values: CDR1 KGHDR, CDR2 SFDVKD. The CDR3 sequence is 14 residues long. Trimming removed 9 bases at V and 2 bases at J, with 16 bases between. The CDR3 loop is CATSTSAFAYEQYF. Here the CDR3 DNA reads TGTGCCACCTCAACCTCTGCCTTCGCCTACGAGCAGTACTTC.

This clonotype was counted ten times or more. The V gene is TRBV7-8, the J gene TRBJ2-2; D gene unclear. Trimming removed 1 base at V and 9 bases at J, with 12 bases between. The CDR3 consists of 14 residues. Germline CDR1 and CDR2: SGHVS and FQNEAQ. The CDR3 here is CASSLERHRRELFF. CDR3 DNA: TGTGCCAGCAGCTTAGAAAGACATCGCAGGGAGCTGTTTTTT.

The rearrangement joins TRBV29-1 to TRBJ1-4, with TRBD1 matching over 9 bases. In germline, CDR1 is SQVTM, CDR2 ANQGSEA. After removal of 6 bases from V and 6 bases from J, the junction contained 8 bases not matched to a gene. The CDR3 extends over 14 amino acids. In DNA, the CDR3 is TGCAGCGTGACCCTAGACAGGGGGGATGAAAAACTGTTTTTT. Translated, it gives CSVTLDRGDEKLFF.

A few counts support this clonotype. The chain combines TRBV4-1 with TRBJ2-7, with D maybe TRBD1 (6 bases). CDR1 is MGHRA and CDR2 is YSYEKL in the germline V gene. V dropped 2 bases and J dropped 2 bases, with 10 bases sitting between them. The CDR3 extends over 14 amino acids. CDR3 loop: CASSQRDRTYEQYF. The CDR3 DNA sequence: TGCGCCAGCAGCCAAAGAGACAGGACCTACGAGCAGTACTTC.

This clonotype showed up many times. This chain connects TRBV28 to TRBJ1-5; no definite D call. Germline V gene sequence: CDR1 MDHEN, CDR2 SYDVKM. The germline V and J ends were trimmed by 3 bases and 3 bases, with 3 bases remaining between them. CDR3 length: 12 amino acids. CDR3: CASSFPNQPQHF. The CDR3 nucleotides are TGTGCCAGCAGTTTTCCCAATCAGCCCCAGCATTTT. Based on the CDR3 plus reference TRBV28 and TRBJ1-5, the full variable domain is DVKVTQSSRYLVKRTGEKVFLECVQDMDHENMFWYRQDPGLGLRLIYFSYDVKMKEKGDIPEGYSVSREKKERFSLILESASTNQTSMYLCASSFPNQPQHFGDGTRLSIL.

This clonotype has a count of ten or more. Relative to the germline gene, one junction end is altered; a read error may explain this. V usage is TRBV10-3 and J usage is TRBJ2-1; D is ambiguous. The CDR3 extends over 11 amino acids. Germline V lookup: CDR1 ENHRY, CDR2 SYGVKD. The CDR3 region has the DNA TGTGCCATCAGCATTGACAAGGAGCAGTTCTTC. Amino acid sequence: CAISIDKEQFF.

The V gene is TRBV7-2, the J gene TRBJ2-1; 8 nucleotides line up with TRBD1. J gave up 12 bases and V 4 bases, and 14 bases lay outside the gene matches. CDR1 and CDR2 from the germline V gene are SGHTA and FQGNSA. The CDR3 has 15 residues. CDR3 residues: CASSYRTGTQQGQFF. In nucleotides, the CDR3 is TGTGCCAGCAGCTACCGGACAGGGACCCAACAAGGGCAGTTCTTC.

The chain employs TRBV28 and TRBJ2-7; maybe TRBD1 (6 bases). Trimming stripped 8 bases from V and 1 base from J, with 9 bases between. The CDR3 loop spans 12 amino acids. Looked up from germline, CDR1 is MDHEN and CDR2 is SYDVKM. CDR3 in amino acids: CASVRGSYEQYF. In DNA form, the CDR3 reads TGTGCCAGCGTCAGGGGTTCCTACGAGCAGTACTTC.

This rearrangement joins TRBV20-1 to TRBJ2-5; D is unclear. The V end was cut by 0 bases, the J end by 12 bases, with 14 bases between. This CDR3 region has 12 residues. In germline, CDR1 is DFQATT, CDR2 SNEGSKA (reference sequence). The CDR3: CSARDLGQHKYF. The CDR3 nucleotides are TGCAGTGCTAGAGATCTGGGCCAACATAAGTACTTC.